The clone carrying this TCR beta chain was counted between two and nine times. Its antigen is not identified. V lost 4 bases to trimming and J lost 2 bases, with 16 bases between them. The CDR3 is 15 amino acids. Germline V gene lookup returns CDR1 SGHRS and CDR2 YFSETQ. MiXCR, applied by TCRdb to the 5' RACE reads, yields one record per CDR3 protein. The sample shows 1.5 million to 2 million distinct CDR3 sequences, less than 40% of them seen only once. This sample is drawn from a study of identical twins. Among all donors, each was a healthy Caucasian. Study conclusions and caveats: Abundant beta clonotypes from cord blood bore fewer insertions; memory repertoires lacked this pattern. Zero-insertion analyses might be partly confounded by invariant T cells like MAIT and iNKT.

This TCR derives from a newborn girl in good health. Sequenced material: cord blood. The chain links TRBV5-1 to TRBJ2-7, with D hard to call. The CDR3 sequence: CASSRVYAGAYEQYF. Written as DNA, the CDR3 is TGCGCCAGCAGCCGCGTGTATGCAGGAGCCTACGAGCAGTACTTC.